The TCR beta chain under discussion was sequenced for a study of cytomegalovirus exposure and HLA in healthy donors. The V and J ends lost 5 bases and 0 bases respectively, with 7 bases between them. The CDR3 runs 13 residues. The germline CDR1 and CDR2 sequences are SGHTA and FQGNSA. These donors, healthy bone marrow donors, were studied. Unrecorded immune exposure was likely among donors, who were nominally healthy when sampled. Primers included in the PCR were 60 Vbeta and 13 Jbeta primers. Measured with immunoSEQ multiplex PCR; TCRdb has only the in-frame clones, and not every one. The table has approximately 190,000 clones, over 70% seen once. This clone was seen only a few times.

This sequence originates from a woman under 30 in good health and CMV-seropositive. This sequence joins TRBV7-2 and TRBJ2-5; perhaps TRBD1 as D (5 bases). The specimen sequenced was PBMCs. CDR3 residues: CASSQTDQETQYF. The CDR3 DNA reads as TGTGCCAGCAGCCAGACAGACCAAGAGACCCAGTACTTC.